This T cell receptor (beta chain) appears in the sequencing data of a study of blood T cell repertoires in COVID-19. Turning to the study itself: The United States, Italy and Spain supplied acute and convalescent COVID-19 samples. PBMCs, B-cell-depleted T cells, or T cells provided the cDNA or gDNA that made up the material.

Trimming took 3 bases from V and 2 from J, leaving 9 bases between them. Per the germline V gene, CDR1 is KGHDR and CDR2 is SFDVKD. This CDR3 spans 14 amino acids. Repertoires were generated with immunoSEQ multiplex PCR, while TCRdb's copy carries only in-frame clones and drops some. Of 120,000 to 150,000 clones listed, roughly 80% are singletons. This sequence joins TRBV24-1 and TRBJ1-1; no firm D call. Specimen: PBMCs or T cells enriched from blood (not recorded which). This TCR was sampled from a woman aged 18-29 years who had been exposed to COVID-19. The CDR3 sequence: CATSDPTGNTEAFF. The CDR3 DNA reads TGTGCCACCAGTGATCCGACGGGAAACACTGAAGCTTTCTTT.